A single TCR beta chain is shown here with its context. Its antigen remains unknown. CDR3 size: 14 residues. Trimming stripped 1 base from V and 6 bases from J, with 13 bases between. The germline V gene has CDR1 KGHSH and CDR2 LQKENI. The data belong to a study of T-cell memory formation after mild COVID-19. TCRdb used MiXCR to reprocess the 5' RACE reads, holding one entry per CDR3 protein. The data contain about 410,000 distinct CDR3 sequences, 18% of them singletons. Study-wide points: Day 15 to 85 contracting clones showed balanced CD4/CD8; later expanders leaned CD4+. Second-wave clones that peaked on day 37 lacked confirmed SARS-CoV-2 specificity.

V is TRBV18 and J is TRBJ2-7; perhaps D is TRBD1 or TRBD2 (5 bases each). What was sequenced was PBMCs or a T cell subset sorted from them (not recorded which). This clonotype was obtained from a man younger than 35 who had mild COVID-19 (a few samples of this study predate the infection). Cell type and time point are not known. The CDR3 here is CASSPRLGAGEQYV. CDR3 sequence (DNA): TGTGCCAGCTCACCACGTCTCGGGGCCGGCGAGCAGTACGTC.